The TCR beta chain under discussion was sequenced for a study of OX40 agonist ivuxolimab in advanced cancers. V lost 0 bases and J lost 4; bases outside the gene matches: 6. The CDR3 is made up of 16 amino acids. Looked up from germline, CDR1 is GTSNPN and CDR2 is SVGIG (reference sequence). Using immunoSEQ multiplex PCR, the repertoire was profiled, and TCRdb retains in-frame clones only, with some absent. The sample lists some 97,000 clones, around 90% seen once, with around 0.16% in the top ten. V and J are TRBV30 and TRBJ2-6, with 7 bases lining up with TRBD1. This TCR was recovered from an adult with an advanced solid tumor such as melanoma, head and neck, liver or kidney cancer. This sample comprised CD4+ or CD8+ T cells sorted from blood, obtained in a trial of the OX40 agonist ivuxolimab. The DNA of the CDR3 is TGTGCCTGGAGTGTACTAGGGGGCACAGGGGCCAACGTCCTGACTTTC. Protein: CAWSVLGGTGANVLTF. The entire variable domain, with the rest obtained from reference TRBV30 and TRBJ2-6, is as follows: SQTIHQWPATLVQPVGSPLSLECTVEGTSNPNLYWYRQAAGRGLQLLFYSVGIGQISSEVPQNLSASRPQDRQFILSSKKLLLSDSGFYLCAWSVLGGTGANVLTFGAGSRLTVL.